The present TCR beta chain was sequenced within a study of blood T cell repertoires in COVID-19. The wider study: Sites across the United States, Italy and Spain contributed samples from acute and convalescent COVID-19.

As originally analysed: Reference gene primers were amplified, and this amplification served to estimate nucleated cell counts. Profiled with immunoSEQ multiplex PCR; TCRdb holds only in-frame clones, not every one. Clone size and V and J calls were adopted from that table, with D and trimming inferred from the DNA. The table lists 85,000 to 100,000 clones, approximately 83% of them singletons. The J segment lost 5 bases and the V segment lost 0 bases, leaving 6 bases of the junction unmatched. Germline V gives CDR1 SGHVS, CDR2 FQNEAQ. The CDR3 is 15 residues long. The chain combines TRBV7-8 with TRBJ1-2; 7 bases line up with TRBD1. Sequenced: peripheral blood. The sequence was collected from a man in his 60s with acute or convalescent COVID-19. The chain's CDR3 is CASSLAQGRTYGYTF. DNA of the CDR3: TGTGCCAGCAGCTTAGCACAGGGGCGCACGTATGGCTACACCTTC. Full variable domain (outside the CDR3, taken from reference TRBV7-8 and TRBJ1-2): GAGVSQSPRYKVAKRGQDVALRCDPISGHVSLFWYQQALGQGPEFLTYFQNEAQLDKSGLPSDRFFAERPEGSVSTLKIQRTQQEDSAVYLCASSLAQGRTYGYTFGSGTRLTVV.